The rows below give T cell receptor beta chains drawn from one sample of a study of vaccination effects on CD4 cells after COVID-19. TCRdb's copy holds only in-frame clones and misses some; the assay was immunoSEQ multiplex PCR. The sample lists 40,000 to 50,000 clones, approximately 80% occurring once. No antigens are known for them. The input for sequencing was CD4+ T cells from PBMCs cultured with HCoV-NL63 spike peptides, taken before COVID-19 vaccination. The source of these receptors is a human donor who received a COVID-19 vaccine. Both conserved end residues are part of each CDR3. A D gene is named only where the DNA matches it firmly. Size tells how often a clone was seen (once, few, many) or the class of an expanded clone, and some rows leave it out.

d_call | j_call | clone_size | v_call | cdr3_nt | cdr3_aa
- | TRBJ1-1 | - | TRBV10-3 | TGTGCCATCCAACAGCGAGATAGCACTGAAGCTTTCTTT | CAIQQRDSTEAFF
TRBD1 | TRBJ2-1 | - | TRBV4-1 | TGCGCCAGCAGCCAAGAAGGGACAGGGGGCCGTGAGCAGTTCTTC | CASSQEGTGGREQFF
TRBD2 | TRBJ2-2 | few | TRBV6-6 | TGTGCCAGCAGTCGCACTAGCGGGGTGAACACCGGGGAGCTGTTTTTT | CASSRTSGVNTGELFF
- | TRBJ2-2 | - | TRBV18 | TGTGCCAGCTCGCTCAGGGGGGAGACCGGGGAGCTGTTTTTT | CASSLRGETGELFF
- | TRBJ1-2 | - | TRBV18 | TGTGCCAGCTCACCAGGTTCCGGGACCGCTGTCCGGGTGAACTATGGCTACACCTTC | CASSPGSGTAVRVNYGYTF
TRBD1 | TRBJ1-2 | - | TRBV7-9 | TGTGCCAGCAGCCAAACAGGGGACCCAACTAACTATGGCTACACCTTC | CASSQTGDPTNYGYTF
- | TRBJ1-1 | - | TRBV6-1 | TGTGCCAGCAGTGACCCCCCAACGCGAGCCCACATGAACACTGAAGCTTTCTTT | CASSDPPTRAHMNTEAFF
- | TRBJ1-1 | once | TRBV5-1 | TGCGCCAGCAGCTTTACCCGACAGGCAGAAGCTGAAGCTTTCTTT | CASSFTRQAEAEAFF
- | TRBJ2-2 | - | TRBV5-1 | TGCGCCAGCAGCTTGTTTAGTGTGTTCTCCGGGGAGCTGTTTTTT | CASSLFSVFSGELFF
- | TRBJ2-3 | - | TRBV2 | TGTGCCAGCAGTGGCCGACAGGAGAGTAGCACAGATACGCAGTATTTT | CASSGRQESSTDTQYF
TRBD1 | TRBJ2-1 | - | TRBV19 | TGTGCCAGTAGTAGTGGACAGGGGGTCTACAATGAGCAGTTCTTC | CASSSGQGVYNEQFF
- | TRBJ1-1 | - | TRBV9 | TGTGCCAGCAGGAGAACGGATCGGGCTTTCTTT | CASRRTDRAFF
- | TRBJ1-1 | - | TRBV11-1 | TGTGCCAGCAGCTTAGTTGGTCTCACTGAAGCTTTCTTT | CASSLVGLTEAFF
- | TRBJ2-2 | - | TRBV7-8 | TGTGCCAGCAGCCGAACACGATTCAACACCGGGGAGCTGTTTTTT | CASSRTRFNTGELFF
- | TRBJ1-5 | - | TRBV7-6 | TGTGCCAGCAGCTTACCTATTGGGCAGGTTGAAAATCAGCCCCAGCATTTT | CASSLPIGQVENQPQHF
TRBD1 | TRBJ1-2 | few | TRBV28 | TGTGCCAGCAGACGACAGGGGGTGGGCTACACCTTC | CASRRQGVGYTF
- | TRBJ1-1 | - | TRBV2 | TGTGCCAGCAGTGAAGGACCCGGGACGGTGAACACTGAAGCTTTCTTT | CASSEGPGTVNTEAFF
TRBD1 | TRBJ2-2 | few | TRBV5-6 | TGTGCCAGCAGCTTGGTGGCAGGGGGTACCGGGGAGCTGTTTTTT | CASSLVAGGTGELFF
- | TRBJ2-5 | - | TRBV7-2 | TGTGCCAGCAGCATGTGGGCAACCTGGACCCAGTACTTC | CASSMWATWTQYF
- | TRBJ1-3 | - | TRBV30 | TGTGCCTGGACGGCAGACCTACTCTCTGGAAACACCATATATTTT | CAWTADLLSGNTIYF
- | TRBJ1-6 | - | TRBV30 | TGTGCCTGGAGTGTGGAGGGTCTTTCTTCACCCCTCCACTTT | CAWSVEGLSSPLHF
- | TRBJ2-2 | - | TRBV9 | TGTGCCAGCAAGAAGGGGGCGAACACCGGGGAGCTGTTTTTT | CASKKGANTGELFF
- | TRBJ2-5 | - | TRBV2 | TGTGCCAGCAGCACGGGTGTGGAGACCCAGTACTTC | CASSTGVETQYF
- | TRBJ1-6 | - | TRBV28 | TGTGCCAGCAGTTTATCCGGGACCACTGGCTCCTTCCACTTT | CASSLSGTTGSFHF
TRBD1 | TRBJ2-5 | - | TRBV7-3 | TGTGCCAGCAGCAAACGAGCCGGGACAGAAGAGACCCAGTACTTC | CASSKRAGTEETQYF
- | TRBJ1-2 | - | TRBV7-9 | TGTGCCAGCAGCTTAGACGGGACCAGGGGCTACACCTTC | CASSLDGTRGYTF
- | TRBJ2-3 | - | TRBV28 | TGTGCCAGCAATCTGGGGGGGCCGTCAGATACGCAGTATTTT | CASNLGGPSDTQYF
- | TRBJ1-1 | - | TRBV12-5 | TGTGCTAGTTCCCAGTCCCTTAACACTGAAGCTTTCTTT | CASSQSLNTEAFF
- | TRBJ2-3 | - | TRBV20-1 | TGCAGTGCTAGTCGAGTGACTAGAGGTCCCACAGATACGCAGTATTTT | CSASRVTRGPTDTQYF
- | TRBJ1-2 | - | TRBV19 | TGTGCCACCTTCCTGGGGCGGGGAGGGAACTATGGCTACACCTTC | CATFLGRGGNYGYTF
- | TRBJ1-2 | - | TRBV6-2/TRBV6-3 | TGTGCCAGCAGTTACCTCCAGCGTGGAGACGTCTATGGCTACACCTTC | CASSYLQRGDVYGYTF
TRBD1 | TRBJ2-6 | - | TRBV3-1/TRBV3-2 | TGTGCCAGCAGCCCCATAAAGGGACAGGGGCCCGGGGCCAACGTCCTGACTTTC | CASSPIKGQGPGANVLTF
- | TRBJ1-1 | - | TRBV7-2 | TGTGCCAGCAGCTTGATGGTAGGGTTGCCGAACACTGAAGCTTTCTTT | CASSLMVGLPNTEAFF
- | TRBJ2-2 | few | TRBV7-2 | TGTGCCAGCAGCGCACAGGGCCGGGTGAACACCGGGGAGCTGTTTTTT | CASSAQGRVNTGELFF
TRBD2 | TRBJ2-1 | - | TRBV27 | TGTGCCAGCAGGGCCCCTAGCGGGGAGTACAATGAGCAGTTCTTC | CASRAPSGEYNEQFF
- | TRBJ1-1 | - | TRBV11-1 | TGTGCCAGCAGCTTAGTGGGGGTGGCGAACACTGAAGCTTTCTTT | CASSLVGVANTEAFF
- | TRBJ1-5 | - | TRBV6-6 | TGTGCCAGCAGTCCCATCGGTCGTCGGCAGCCCCAGCATTTT | CASSPIGRRQPQHF
TRBD1 | TRBJ1-4 | - | TRBV5-1 | TGCGCCAGCAGCTTCTCCGGGACAGGGAATGAAAAACTGTTTTTT | CASSFSGTGNEKLFF
- | TRBJ2-1 | - | TRBV5-1 | TGCGCCAGCAGCTTGGGGCAGGAGTCAGGGCGGTTCTTC | CASSLGQESGRFF
TRBD2 | TRBJ2-1 | - | TRBV5-1 | TGCGCCAGCAGCTTGGATGCTAGCGGGGGGGGCGGTGAGCAGTTCTTC | CASSLDASGGGGEQFF
TRBD2 | TRBJ2-1 | few | TRBV2 | TGTGCCAGCAGTGAGGGGACTAGCGGGGCCTACAATGAGCAGTTCTTC | CASSEGTSGAYNEQFF
- | TRBJ2-1 | - | TRBV5-1 | TGCGCCAGCAGCCCTCAAACAGGAGGGATGGGTGAGCAGTTCTTC | CASSPQTGGMGEQFF
- | TRBJ2-2 | - | TRBV10-2 | TGCGCCAGCAGTGAGACCAAAAGCGGGGAGCTGTTTTTT | CASSETKSGELFF
TRBD1 | TRBJ2-3 | - | TRBV7-3 | TGTGCCAGCAGCCAAGACAGGGGGCTTCCTACGCAGTATTTT | CASSQDRGLPTQYF
- | TRBJ1-2 | - | TRBV12-5 | TGTGCTAGTGGTTTGGTGGGTGCGCAGGGCTACACCTTC | CASGLVGAQGYTF
- | TRBJ1-1 | - | TRBV5-1 | TGCGCCAGCAGGAAGGAGCCTAACACTGAAGCTTTCTTT | CASRKEPNTEAFF
TRBD1 | TRBJ2-6 | - | TRBV5-1 | TGCGCCAGCAGCTCAAGTCCCGGGACAGGGACTGGGGCCAACGTCCTGACTTTC | CASSSSPGTGTGANVLTF
TRBD1 | TRBJ1-5 | - | TRBV28 | TGTGCCAGCGTATGGACAGGGCTGGGTGATCAGCCCCAGCATTTT | CASVWTGLGDQPQHF
- | TRBJ2-5 | - | TRBV13 | TGTGCCAGCAGCTTAGGCGATGCGGGGAAAGAGACCCAGTACTTC | CASSLGDAGKETQYF
- | TRBJ2-3 | - | TRBV5-1 | TGCGCCAGCTACCCTACTAGTTCTAGCACAGATACGCAGTATTTT | CASYPTSSSTDTQYF